The present T cell receptor beta chain was sequenced within a study of cytomegalovirus exposure and HLA in healthy donors. Findings of the study overall: Several of the most significant clusters appeared linked to common viral pathogens, based on a later analysis. The study recorded 150 to 200 TCR beta chains that were cytomegalovirus-associated. Association of a missense DCLRE1C variant with TCR beta V- and J-gene trimming was reported in a later analysis. There was a cluster of highly shared sequence variants that was likely a sequencing artifact.

The CDR3 totals 14 residues. V shed 0 bases and J shed 2 bases, with 8 bases lying between them. The germline CDR1 and CDR2 sequences are GTSNPN and SVGIG (reference sequence). Concerning this clone: Its antigen is not identified. This sample includes further DNA sequences coding for the same CDR3.

PCR used 60 Vbeta primers and 13 Jbeta primers. The assay was immunoSEQ multiplex PCR, and TCRdb's table has in-frame clones only and misses some. In the table there are tens of thousands of clones, approximately 78% of which are singletons. The TCR was taken from a man between 18 and 35 years old in good health and CMV-seropositive. The chain carries TRBV30 and TRBJ1-5; tentatively, D is TRBD1 (5 bases). Sequenced input: PBMCs. CDR3 sequence (DNA): TGTGCCTGGAGTGTAGGAGGGGGCAATCAGCCCCAGCATTTT. Translation: CAWSVGGGNQPQHF. Together with reference TRBV30 and TRBJ1-5, the CDR3 gives the full variable domain: SQTIHQWPATLVQPVGSPLSLECTVEGTSNPNLYWYRQAAGRGLQLLFYSVGIGQISSEVPQNLSASRPQDRQFILSSKKLLLSDSGFYLCAWSVGGGNQPQHFGDGTRLSIL.